Detailed here is one TCR beta chain. The sample comes from a study of T cell changes during pregnancy in multiple sclerosis. J gave up 4 bases and V 2 bases, and 8 bases lay outside the gene matches. CDR1 and CDR2 (germline): SGHDT, YYEEEE. This CDR3 comprises 16 residues. Assay used: immunoSEQ multiplex PCR; TCRdb lists only in-frame clones, some missing. Here the sample spans about 80,000 clones, 90% to 95% being singletons. The receptor comes from a female donor with multiple sclerosis, enrolled in a pregnancy study. The material was peripheral blood, obtained before pregnancy. The V gene is TRBV5-6, the J gene TRBJ2-1; 8 bases align to TRBD2. The CDR3 sequence is CASSLRGGRFYNEQFF. CDR3 DNA sequence: TGTGCCAGCAGCTTACGGGGGGGACGCTTTTACAATGAGCAGTTCTTC.